This T cell receptor beta chain was sequenced during a study of blood T cell repertoires in COVID-19. The germline V gene encodes CDR1 SGHTA and CDR2 FQGNSA. This CDR3 region has 16 residues. The V segment lost 4 bases and the J segment 4 bases; nucleotides outside the gene matches: 10. Details on this clone: Other DNA sequences of this sample code for an identical CDR3.

Method: immunoSEQ multiplex PCR; TCRdb's copy keeps in-frame clones and lacks some. The sample yields 100,000 to 150,000 clones, 88% seen once. The chain couples TRBV7-2 to TRBJ2-7; TRBD2 aligns across 10 bases. The receptor was isolated from a human donor in a cohort sampled during active COVID-19. Sequencing was performed on peripheral blood. CDR3 nucleotide sequence: TGTGCCAGCAGCTCCTTAAGCGGGGGGGCCTTGTACGAGCAGTACTTC. Its protein is CASSSLSGGALYEQYF. The variable domain in full, with the rest retrieved from reference TRBV7-2 and TRBJ2-7, is GAGVSQSPSNKVTEKGKDVELRCDPISGHTALYWYRQSLGQGLEFLIYFQGNSAPDKSGLPSDRFSAERTGGSVSTLTIQRTQQEDSAVYLCASSSLSGGALYEQYFGPGTRLTVT.